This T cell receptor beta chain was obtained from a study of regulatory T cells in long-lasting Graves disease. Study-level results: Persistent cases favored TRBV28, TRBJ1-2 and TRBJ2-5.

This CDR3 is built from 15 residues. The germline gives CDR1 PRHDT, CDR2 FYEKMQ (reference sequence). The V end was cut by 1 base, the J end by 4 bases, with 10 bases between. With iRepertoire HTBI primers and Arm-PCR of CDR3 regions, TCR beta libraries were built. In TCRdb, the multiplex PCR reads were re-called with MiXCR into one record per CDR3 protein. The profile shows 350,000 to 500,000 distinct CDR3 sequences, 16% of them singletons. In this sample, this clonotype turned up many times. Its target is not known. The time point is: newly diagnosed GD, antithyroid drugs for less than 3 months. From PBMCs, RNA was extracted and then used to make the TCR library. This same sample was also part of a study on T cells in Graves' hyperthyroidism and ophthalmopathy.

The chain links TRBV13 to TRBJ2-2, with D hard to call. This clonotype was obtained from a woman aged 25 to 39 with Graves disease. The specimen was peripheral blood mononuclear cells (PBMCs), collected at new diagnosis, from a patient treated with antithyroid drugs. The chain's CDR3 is CASSLVEDLTGELFF. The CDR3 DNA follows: TGTGCCAGCAGCTTAGTAGAGGACCTCACCGGGGAGCTGTTTTTT.